The subject of this entry is one T cell receptor beta chain. This entry is derived from a study of OX40 agonist ivuxolimab in advanced cancers. About the study: Patients were infused with ivuxolimab every 2 weeks at 0.01 to 10 mg/kg. Of mixed ages from about 23 to 85 and averaging approximately 60 years, the group was around 78% male.

This CDR3 comprises 14 residues. Trimming cost V 6 bases and J 0 bases, with 9 bases left between them. The germline V gene encodes CDR1 ENHRY and CDR2 SYGVKD. Method: immunoSEQ multiplex PCR; TCRdb's copy keeps in-frame clones and lacks some. The table lists around 68,000 clones, 91% of them singletons. The TCR sequence derives from an adult with an advanced solid tumor such as melanoma, head and neck, liver or kidney cancer. The starting material was CD4+ or CD8+ T cells sorted from blood, obtained in a trial of the OX40 agonist ivuxolimab. The rearrangement uses TRBV10-3 and TRBJ1-3; D might be TRBD1 (6 bases). The CDR3 here is CAIRLDSSGNTIYF. In nucleotides, the CDR3 is TGTGCCATCAGATTGGACAGCTCTGGAAACACCATATATTTT.